This paragraph reports one TCR beta chain. Its matching antigen is unknown. A second PCR of about 7 to 11 cycles used a sample-barcoded 5' primer and a J-beta primer mix. Each sample provided no less than 2.5 million CDR3-containing paired-end reads. TCRdb re-analysed the 5' RACE reads in MiXCR, keeping a single row per CDR3 protein. The table lists nearly 800,000 distinct CDR3 sequences, about 61% of them singletons, with around 24% in the top ten. The CDR3 length is 15 residues. Germline CDR1 MNHEY, CDR2 SMNVEV (reference sequence). Trimming shortened V by 9 bases and J by 0 bases, and 16 bases separated the two germline ends. The sample originates from a study of blood T cells in healthy people across ages. Findings and limits, study-wide: One million T cells yielded diversity estimates that were considered underestimates. Naive T cell percentage showed a strong correlation with TCR beta diversity.

The TCR was taken from a man in his forties or fifties in good health. The chain couples TRBV27 to TRBJ2-3; no reliable D call. The sample consisted of blood. In DNA, the CDR3 is TGTGCCAGGCCCCGAGAGAGCGCTAGCACAGATACGCAGTATTTT. This translates into CARPRESASTDTQYF.